This T cell receptor (beta chain) came from a study of blood T cell repertoires in COVID-19. Study background: Both acute and convalescent COVID-19 samples were obtained from the United States, Italy and Spain.

Study processing details: The authors estimated nucleated cell counts from reference gene primer amplification. Sequencing used immunoSEQ multiplex PCR; TCRdb keeps in-frame clones, though not all of them. V and J calls and clone size are given by that table; D and trimming were obtained from the DNA. The sample includes 95,000 to 120,000 clones, 84% of them seen just once. The V gene's germline CDR1 is LNHDA and CDR2 SQIVND (reference sequence). Trimming cost V 4 bases and J 5 bases; bases outside gene matches: 11. This CDR3 has 16 residues. This TCR came from a woman aged 40 to 50 with acute or convalescent COVID-19. Sequenced material: peripheral blood. The rearrangement joins TRBV19 to TRBJ1-5; 7 bases are a match to TRBD1. CDR3 protein: CASSTAPGQIDQPQHF. The CDR3 DNA reads as TGTGCCAGTAGTACCGCACCGGGACAGATTGATCAGCCCCAGCATTTT. Full variable domain (missing parts from reference TRBV19 and TRBJ1-5): DGGITQSPKYLFRKEGQNVTLSCEQNLNHDAMYWYRQDPGQGLRLIYYSQIVNDFQKGDIAEGYSVSREKKESFPLTVTSAQKNPTAFYLCASSTAPGQIDQPQHFGDGTRLSIL.